This entry describes one T cell receptor beta chain. The data were obtained in a study of blood T cell repertoires in COVID-19. The data were produced by immunoSEQ multiplex PCR, yet TCRdb's version contains in-frame clones alone and is incomplete. The sample lists 8,000 to 8,500 clones; about 90% were seen once. Germline loops: CDR1 SNHLY, CDR2 FYNNEI. The CDR3 extends over 13 amino acids. V lost 6 bases and J lost 9; bases outside the gene matches: 5. The chain couples TRBV2 to TRBJ1-2; TRBD1 aligns across 12 bases. The receptor's source is a human donor in a cohort sampled during active COVID-19. Specimen: peripheral blood. The CDR3 spells CASRPGTGGSYTF. CDR3 DNA: TGTGCCAGCAGGCCCGGGACAGGGGGCAGCTACACCTTC.